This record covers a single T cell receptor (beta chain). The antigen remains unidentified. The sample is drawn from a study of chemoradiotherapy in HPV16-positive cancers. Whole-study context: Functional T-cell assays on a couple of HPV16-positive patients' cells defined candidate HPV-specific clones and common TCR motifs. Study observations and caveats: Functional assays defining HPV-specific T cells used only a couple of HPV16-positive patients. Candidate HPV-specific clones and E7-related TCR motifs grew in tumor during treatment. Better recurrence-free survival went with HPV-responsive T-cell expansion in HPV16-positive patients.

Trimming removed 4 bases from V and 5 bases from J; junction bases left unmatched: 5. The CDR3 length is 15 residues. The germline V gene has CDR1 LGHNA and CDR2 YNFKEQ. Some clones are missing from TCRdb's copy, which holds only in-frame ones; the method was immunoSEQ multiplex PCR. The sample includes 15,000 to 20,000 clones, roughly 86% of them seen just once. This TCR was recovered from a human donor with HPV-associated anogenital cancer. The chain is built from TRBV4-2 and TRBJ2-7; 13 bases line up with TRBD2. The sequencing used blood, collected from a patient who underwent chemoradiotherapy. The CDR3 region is CASSPWTSGGNEQYF. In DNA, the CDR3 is TGTGCCAGCAGCCCCTGGACTAGCGGGGGAAACGAGCAGTACTTC.